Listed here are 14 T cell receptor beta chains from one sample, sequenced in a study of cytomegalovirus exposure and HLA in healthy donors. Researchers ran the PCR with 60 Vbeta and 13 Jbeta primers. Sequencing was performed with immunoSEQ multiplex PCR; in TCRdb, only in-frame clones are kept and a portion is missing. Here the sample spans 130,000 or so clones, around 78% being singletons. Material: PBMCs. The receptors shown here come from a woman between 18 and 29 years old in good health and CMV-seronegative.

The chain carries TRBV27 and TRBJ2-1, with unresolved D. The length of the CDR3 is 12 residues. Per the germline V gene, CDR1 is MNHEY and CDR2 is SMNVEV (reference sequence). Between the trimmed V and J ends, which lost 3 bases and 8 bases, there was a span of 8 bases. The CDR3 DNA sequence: TGTGCCAGCAGTTTCTCGGTCGATGAGCAGTTCTTC. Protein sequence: CASSFSVDEQFF.

As DNA, the CDR3 is TGTGCCTGGAGTGAACAGGGGGCATTTGGCTACACCTTC. Its translation: CAWSEQGAFGYTF. The rearrangement uses TRBV30 and TRBJ1-2, with TRBD1 identical over 9 bases. J gave up 7 bases and V 1 base, and 4 bases lay outside the gene matches. The CDR3 sequence is 13 residues long. Germline V gene lookup returns CDR1 GTSNPN and CDR2 SVGIG (reference sequence).

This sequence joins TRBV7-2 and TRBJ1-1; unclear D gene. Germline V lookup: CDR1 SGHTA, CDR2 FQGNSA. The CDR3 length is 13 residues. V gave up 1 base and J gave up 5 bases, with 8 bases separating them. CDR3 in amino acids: CASSLVSGTEAFF. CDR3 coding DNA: TGTGCCAGCAGCTTAGTTTCCGGGACTGAAGCTTTCTTT.

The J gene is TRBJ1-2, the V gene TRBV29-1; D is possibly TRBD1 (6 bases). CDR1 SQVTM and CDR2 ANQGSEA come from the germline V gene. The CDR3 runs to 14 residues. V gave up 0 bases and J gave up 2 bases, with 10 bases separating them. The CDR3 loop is CSVEDPDRNYGYTF. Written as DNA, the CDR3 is TGCAGCGTTGAAGACCCAGACAGGAACTATGGCTACACCTTC.

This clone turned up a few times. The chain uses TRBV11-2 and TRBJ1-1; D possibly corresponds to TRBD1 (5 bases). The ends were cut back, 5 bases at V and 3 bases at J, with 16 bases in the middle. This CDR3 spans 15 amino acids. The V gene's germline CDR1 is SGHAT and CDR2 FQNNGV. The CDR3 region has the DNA TGTGCCAGCAGCCTCAGCCGGGCGGGGGACACTGAAGCTTTCTTT. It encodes CASSLSRAGDTEAFF. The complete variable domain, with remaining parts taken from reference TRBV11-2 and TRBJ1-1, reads EAGVAQSPRYKIIEKRQSVAFWCNPISGHATLYWYQQILGQGPKLLIQFQNNGVVDDSQLPKDRFSAERLKGVDSTLKIQPAKLEDSAVYLCASSLSRAGDTEAFFGQGTRLTVV.

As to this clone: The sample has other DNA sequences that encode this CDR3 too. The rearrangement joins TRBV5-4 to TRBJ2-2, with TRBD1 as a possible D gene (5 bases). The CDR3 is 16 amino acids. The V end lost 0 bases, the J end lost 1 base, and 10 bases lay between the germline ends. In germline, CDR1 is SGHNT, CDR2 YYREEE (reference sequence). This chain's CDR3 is CASSLGGGGNTGELFF. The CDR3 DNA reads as TGTGCCAGCAGCTTGGGGGGCGGCGGGAACACCGGGGAGCTGTTTTTT.

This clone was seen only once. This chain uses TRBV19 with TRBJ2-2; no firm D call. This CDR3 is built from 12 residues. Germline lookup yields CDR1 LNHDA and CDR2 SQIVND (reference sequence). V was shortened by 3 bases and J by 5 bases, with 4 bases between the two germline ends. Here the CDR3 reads CASSIQTGELFF. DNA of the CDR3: TGTGCCAGTAGTATTCAGACCGGGGAGCTGTTTTTT.

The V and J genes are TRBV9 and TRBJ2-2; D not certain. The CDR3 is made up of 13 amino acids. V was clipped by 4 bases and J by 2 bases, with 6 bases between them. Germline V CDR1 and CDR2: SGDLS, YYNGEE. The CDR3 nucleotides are TGTGCCAGCAGCACCCTAAACACCGGGGAGCTGTTTTTT. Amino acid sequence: CASSTLNTGELFF.

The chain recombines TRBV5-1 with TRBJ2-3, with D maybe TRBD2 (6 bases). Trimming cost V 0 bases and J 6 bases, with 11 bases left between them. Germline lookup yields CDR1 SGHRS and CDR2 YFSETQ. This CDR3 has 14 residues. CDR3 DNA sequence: TGCGCCAGCAGCTTGGCCCAGGAGGGGGATACGCAGTATTTT. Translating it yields CASSLAQEGDTQYF.

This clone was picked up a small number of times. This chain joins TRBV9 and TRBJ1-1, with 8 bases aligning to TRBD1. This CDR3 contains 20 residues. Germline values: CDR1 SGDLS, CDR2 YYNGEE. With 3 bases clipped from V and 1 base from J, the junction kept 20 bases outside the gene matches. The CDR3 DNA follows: TGTGCCAGCAGCGAGGAAATTGGACAGGGAGGTATCGGGGCGAACACTGAAGCTTTCTTT. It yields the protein CASSEEIGQGGIGANTEAFF.

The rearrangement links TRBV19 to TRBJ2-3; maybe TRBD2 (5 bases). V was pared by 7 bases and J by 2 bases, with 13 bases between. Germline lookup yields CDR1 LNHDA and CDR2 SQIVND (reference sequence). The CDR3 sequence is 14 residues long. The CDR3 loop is CASNPPGDTDTQYF. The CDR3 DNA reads TGTGCCAGTAACCCCCCCGGGGACACAGATACGCAGTATTTT.

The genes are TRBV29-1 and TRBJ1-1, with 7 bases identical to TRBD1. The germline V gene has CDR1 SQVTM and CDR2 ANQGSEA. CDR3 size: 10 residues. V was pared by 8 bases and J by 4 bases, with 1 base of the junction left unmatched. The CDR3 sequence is CSPGGTEAFF. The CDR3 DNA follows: TGCAGCCCAGGGGGCACTGAAGCTTTCTTT.

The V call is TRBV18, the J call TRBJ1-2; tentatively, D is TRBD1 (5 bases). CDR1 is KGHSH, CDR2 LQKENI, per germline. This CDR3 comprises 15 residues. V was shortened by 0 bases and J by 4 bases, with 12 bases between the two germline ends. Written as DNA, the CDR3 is TGTGCCAGCTCACCACCGGGGAAGACAGTCTATGGCTACACCTTC. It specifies CASSPPGKTVYGYTF.

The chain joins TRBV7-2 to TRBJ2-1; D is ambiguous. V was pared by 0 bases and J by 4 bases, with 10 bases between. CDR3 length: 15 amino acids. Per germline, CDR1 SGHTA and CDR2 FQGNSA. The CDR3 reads CASSLAAAVYNEQFF. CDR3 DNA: TGTGCCAGCAGCTTAGCCGCGGCGGTTTACAATGAGCAGTTCTTC.